This TCR beta chain was sequenced in a study of regulatory T cells in long-lasting Graves disease. This clonotype was picked up many times. Time point denoted: newly diagnosed GD, antithyroid drugs for less than 3 months. Scientists built the TCR library using RNA that was extracted from PBMCs. Through Arm-PCR of CDR3 regions and iRepertoire HTBI primers, TCR beta libraries were built. TCRdb ran MiXCR on the multiplex PCR reads and lists one entry per CDR3 protein. This sample has about 430,000 distinct CDR3 sequences, with 15% found just once. Another study also made use of these data, one on T cells in Graves' hyperthyroidism and ophthalmopathy. That paper notes: HTBI primers drove first-round RT-PCR of the TCR CDR3. From stable hyperthyroidism, ophthalmopathy was set apart by a 13 V-J model. Prediction of ophthalmopathy progression came a median approximately 6 months pre-onset.

Sequencing used peripheral blood mononuclear cells (PBMCs), obtained at new diagnosis, from a patient treated with antithyroid drugs. The sequence derives from a woman aged 40 to 50 with Graves disease.

CDR3 nucleotide sequence: TGTGCCAGCAGCCCTTCCCACGGGACACCCTTCTACAATGAGCAGTTCTTC. Amino acids: CASSPSHGTPFYNEQFF. The rearrangement joins TRBV12-3 or TRBV12-4 to TRBJ2-1; a possible D gene is TRBD1 (6 bases). V was clipped by 6 bases and J by 3 bases, with 21 bases between them. This CDR3 has 17 residues.